This is a list of T cell receptor beta chains from one sample in a study of blood T cell repertoires in COVID-19. Generated by immunoSEQ multiplex PCR, the TCRdb table keeps only in-frame clones and is missing some. The sample lists 55,000 to 85,000 clones; 86% were seen once. The sequenced material came from peripheral blood. The source of these receptors is a human donor in a cohort sampled during active COVID-19. CDR3s include the opening cysteine and the closing phenylalanine or tryptophan. Fields, in order: J gene, clone size, V gene, D gene, CDR3 protein, CDR3 DNA. D genes are given only for firm matches. The size entry is marked missing in some rows and otherwise reads once, few, many or a size class.

TRBJ1-2 . TRBV4-1 . CASSQGGGNYGYTF TGCGCCAGCAGCCAAGGGGGGGGTAACTATGGCTACACCTTC
TRBJ1-1 . TRBV5-4 . CASIRRGFGNEAFF TGTGCCAGCATCCGACGGGGTTTTGGTAATGAAGCTTTCTTT
TRBJ1-6 . TRBV4-2 . CASSQEGTIRHF TGTGCCAGCAGCCAAGAAGGGACTATCAGGCACTTT
TRBJ1-4 few TRBV5-8 . CASSFRLWGTEKLFF TGTGCCAGCAGCTTCAGACTTTGGGGCACGGAAAAACTGTTTTTT
TRBJ2-1 . TRBV7-2 . CASSREYRSYNEQFF TGTGCCAGCAGTCGGGAGTATCGCTCCTACAATGAGCAGTTCTTC
TRBJ1-5 . TRBV19 TRBD1 CASSRDSISNQPQHF TGTGCCAGTAGTAGGGACAGTATTAGCAATCAGCCCCAGCATTTT
TRBJ1-1 . TRBV21-1 . CASSKARSITEAFF TGTGCCAGCAGCAAAGCGAGGTCGATAACTGAAGCTTTCTTT
TRBJ1-2 . TRBV29-1 TRBD1 CSVEAWDREYYGYTF TGCAGCGTTGAAGCTTGGGACAGGGAATACTATGGCTACACCTTC
TRBJ2-5 . TRBV7-2 TRBD2 CASSFRSGGLLSGETQYF TGTGCCAGCAGCTTCAGGAGCGGGGGGCTACTCTCAGGGGAGACCCAGTACTTC
TRBJ1-2 . TRBV11-2 . CASSLDPQGGYGYTF TGTGCCAGCAGCTTAGACCCTCAGGGAGGGTATGGCTACACCTTC
TRBJ2-7 once TRBV6-5 . CASSYSPGLITRQYF TGTGCCAGCAGTTACTCACCGGGACTGATAACTCGGCAGTACTTC
TRBJ2-1 . TRBV7-3 TRBD1 CASSLTGDRVTNEQFF TGTGCCAGCAGCTTAACGGGGGACAGGGTCACCAATGAGCAGTTCTTC
TRBJ1-2 . TRBV18 . CASSSIQRLGYGYTF TGTGCCAGCTCATCGATCCAGAGACTGGGCTATGGCTACACCTTC
TRBJ1-6 . TRBV5-5 . CASSTTNNSPLHF TGTGCCAGCAGTACAACTAATAATTCACCCCTCCACTTT
TRBJ1-2 few TRBV29-1 . CSGGDTGNYGYTF TGCAGCGGAGGGGATACAGGGAACTATGGCTACACCTTC
TRBJ2-1 . TRBV7-9 . CASSRLLGGSYNEQFF TGTGCCAGCAGCCGATTACTAGGGGGCTCCTACAATGAGCAGTTCTTC
TRBJ1-1 . TRBV16 . CASSQSMQSTEAFF TGTGCCAGCAGCCAATCGATGCAGTCCACTGAAGCTTTCTTT
TRBJ2-3 once TRBV5-1 . CASSRRDWKDTQYF TGCGCCAGCAGCCGTCGGGACTGGAAAGATACGCAGTATTTT
TRBJ2-1 . TRBV13 TRBD2 CASSFSRGVAGNEQFF TGTGCCAGCAGCTTCTCCCGGGGGGTAGCGGGAAATGAGCAGTTCTTC
TRBJ2-3 . TRBV5-4 TRBD1 CASSSGGGTGGLDTQYF TGTGCCAGCAGCTCCGGCGGCGGGACAGGGGGGTTAGATACGCAGTATTTT
TRBJ2-2 . TRBV7-7 . CASSLGGINTGELFF TGTGCCAGCAGCTTAGGAGGGATCAACACCGGGGAGCTGTTTTTT
TRBJ2-3 . TRBV7-9 . CASSFFRDADTQYF TGTGCCAGCAGCTTTTTCAGGGATGCAGATACGCAGTATTTT
TRBJ1-1 . TRBV5-1 TRBD1 CASSRTRGQSEAFF TGCGCCAGCAGCCGTACCAGGGGGCAGTCTGAAGCTTTCTTT
TRBJ1-2 . TRBV3-1/TRBV3-2 . CASSQADYGYTF TGTGCCAGCAGCCAAGCAGATTATGGCTACACCTTC
TRBJ1-5 . TRBV5-6 TRBD1 CASSLDRGRNQPQHF TGTGCCAGCAGCTTGGACAGGGGGCGTAATCAGCCCCAGCATTTT
TRBJ2-5 . TRBV6-5 TRBD2 CATRLLRGVQETQYF TGTGCCACGAGACTGCTCCGGGGGGTACAAGAGACCCAGTACTTC
TRBJ1-2 . TRBV7-9 . CASTPPQQGPFNYGYTF TGTGCCAGCACTCCGCCCCAACAGGGCCCCTTTAACTATGGCTACACCTTC
TRBJ2-2 . TRBV30 TRBD2 CAWSGLAGGKHTGELFF TGTGCCTGGAGTGGACTAGCGGGGGGGAAACACACCGGGGAGCTGTTTTTT
TRBJ1-2 . TRBV29-1 TRBD1 CSVEEGEWAGTGEPRGGYTF TGCAGCGTTGAAGAGGGGGAATGGGCCGGGACAGGGGAACCTCGGGGTGGCTACACCTTC
TRBJ2-1 . TRBV25-1 TRBD1 CASSASGTGTNEQFF TGTGCCAGCAGTGCTTCCGGGACAGGGACCAATGAGCAGTTCTTC
TRBJ2-7 . TRBV5-3 TRBD2 CARSWTSGEYEQYF TGTGCCAGAAGCTGGACTAGCGGGGAATACGAGCAGTACTTC
TRBJ1-3 . TRBV12-3/TRBV12-4 . CASTWGGGNTIYF TGTGCCAGCACCTGGGGGGGCGGAAACACCATATATTTT
TRBJ1-3 . TRBV11-2 . CASSADRVRGNTIYF TGTGCCAGCAGCGCTGACCGGGTCCGTGGAAACACCATATATTTT
TRBJ1-3 few TRBV15 . CATSRSGTHSGNTIYF TGTGCCACCAGCAGGTCCGGGACACACTCTGGAAACACCATATATTTT
TRBJ2-6 . TRBV7-9 TRBD1 CASSLGATGGAGANVLTF TGTGCCAGCAGCTTAGGAGCGACAGGGGGGGCTGGGGCCAACGTCCTGACTTTC
TRBJ1-1 . TRBV28 . CASSLLGQGYTEAFF TGTGCCAGCAGTTTATTAGGGCAGGGGTACACTGAAGCTTTCTTT
TRBJ2-7 . TRBV29-1 TRBD2 CSVAASGGPQYF TGCAGCGTTGCGGCTAGCGGGGGGCCGCAGTACTTC
TRBJ1-2 . TRBV7-9 TRBD1 CASSLVVRGDGYGYTF TGTGCCAGCAGCTTAGTTGTCAGGGGGGATGGCTATGGCTACACCTTC
TRBJ2-7 . TRBV7-9 . CASRIGQSYEQYF TGTGCCAGCAGGATAGGACAGAGCTACGAGCAGTACTTC
TRBJ1-4 . TRBV5-5 TRBD1 CASSGTGAATNEKLFF TGTGCCAGCAGCGGTACAGGGGCCGCAACTAATGAAAAACTGTTTTTT
TRBJ2-7 . TRBV10-2 . CASSDPGLTYEQYF TGCGCCAGCAGTGACCCCGGACTGACCTACGAGCAGTACTTC
TRBJ2-5 . TRBV2 TRBD2 CASKLAGPVSQYF TGTGCCAGCAAGTTAGCGGGCCCGGTGAGCCAGTACTTC
TRBJ2-1 . TRBV10-3 TRBD2 CAISATPTSGAVNEQFF TGTGCCATCAGTGCGACCCCGACTAGCGGGGCAGTGAATGAGCAGTTCTTC
TRBJ1-6 once TRBV5-1 . CASRTGNYNSPLHF TGCGCCAGCAGGACAGGAAACTATAATTCACCCCTCCACTTT
TRBJ2-2 . TRBV18 . CASSPVLYRNTGELFF TGTGCCAGCTCACCAGTATTGTACAGGAACACCGGGGAGCTGTTTTTT
TRBJ1-6 . TRBV12-3/TRBV12-4 . CASSFLSSPLHF TGTGCCAGCAGTTTCCTGTCTTCACCCCTCCACTTT
TRBJ2-7 . TRBV5-6 . CASSFRGIAGRDEQYF TGTGCCAGCAGCTTTCGGGGAATTGCGGGAAGGGACGAGCAGTACTTC
TRBJ2-7 . TRBV18 . CASSPMEGSPGAEQYF TGTGCCAGCTCACCCATGGAGGGTAGTCCTGGCGCCGAGCAGTACTTC
TRBJ1-5 . TRBV7-2 TRBD1 CASSDQTGSNQPQHF TGTGCCAGCAGCGATCAGACAGGGAGCAATCAGCCCCAGCATTTT
TRBJ1-6 few TRBV3-1/TRBV3-2 . CASSQSAGVDSPLHF TGTGCCAGCAGCCAATCGGCAGGGGTGGATTCACCCCTCCACTTT
TRBJ2-5 . TRBV9 TRBD2 CASSVRGGGETQYF TGTGCCAGCAGCGTACGGGGGGGCGGAGAGACCCAGTACTTC
TRBJ2-7 . TRBV12-3/TRBV12-4 . CASSQGYGHEQYF TGTGCCAGCAGTCAGGGATATGGCCACGAGCAGTACTTC
TRBJ2-3 . TRBV5-1 . CASSFRPRTPDTQYF TGCGCCAGCAGCTTCCGCCCCAGGACTCCAGATACGCAGTATTTT
TRBJ1-6 . TRBV6-5 TRBD1 CASSYSPDRDSPLHF TGTGCCAGCAGTTACTCCCCGGACAGGGATTCACCCCTCCACTTT
TRBJ2-7 . TRBV5-1 . CASSLSGTYEQYF TGCGCCAGCAGTCTTAGCGGTACCTACGAGCAGTACTTC
TRBJ2-3 . TRBV6-5 TRBD2 CASSPGGAADTQYF TGTGCCAGCAGCCCGGGGGGGGCGGCAGATACGCAGTATTTT
TRBJ1-1 . TRBV7-9 TRBD1 CASSTTGGSTEAFF TGTGCCAGCAGCACCACAGGGGGCAGCACTGAAGCTTTCTTT